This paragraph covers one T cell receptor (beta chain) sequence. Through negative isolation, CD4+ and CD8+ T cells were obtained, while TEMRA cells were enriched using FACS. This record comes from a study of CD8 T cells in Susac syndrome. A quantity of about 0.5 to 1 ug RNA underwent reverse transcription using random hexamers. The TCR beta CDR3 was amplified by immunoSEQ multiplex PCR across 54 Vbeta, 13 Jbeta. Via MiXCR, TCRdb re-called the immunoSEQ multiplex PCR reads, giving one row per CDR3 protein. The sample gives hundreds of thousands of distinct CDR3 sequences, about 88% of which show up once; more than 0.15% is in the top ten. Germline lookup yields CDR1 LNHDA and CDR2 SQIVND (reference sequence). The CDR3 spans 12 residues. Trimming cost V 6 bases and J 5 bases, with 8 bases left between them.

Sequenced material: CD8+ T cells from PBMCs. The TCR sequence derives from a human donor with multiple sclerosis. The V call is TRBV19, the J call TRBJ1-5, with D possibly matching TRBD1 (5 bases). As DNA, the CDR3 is TGTGCCAGTAGATCAGGGTATCAGCCCCAGCATTTT. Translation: CASRSGYQPQHF.